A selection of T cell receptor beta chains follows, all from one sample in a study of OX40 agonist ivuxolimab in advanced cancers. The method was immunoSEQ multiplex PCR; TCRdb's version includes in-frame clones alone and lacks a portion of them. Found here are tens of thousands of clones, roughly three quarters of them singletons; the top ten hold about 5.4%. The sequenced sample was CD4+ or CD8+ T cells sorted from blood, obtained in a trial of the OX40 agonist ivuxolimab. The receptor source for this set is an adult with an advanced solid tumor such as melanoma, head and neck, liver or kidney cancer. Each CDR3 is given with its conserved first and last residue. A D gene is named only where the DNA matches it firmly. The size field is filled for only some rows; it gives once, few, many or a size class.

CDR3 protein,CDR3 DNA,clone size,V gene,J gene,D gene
CASSLVRSSYEQYF,TGTGCCAGCAGCTTAGTACGAAGCTCCTACGAGCAGTACTTC,.,TRBV7-8,TRBJ2-7,.
CASSKGQGLNTEAFF,TGTGCCAGTAGTAAAGGACAGGGCTTGAACACTGAAGCTTTCTTT,.,TRBV19,TRBJ1-1,TRBD1
CASSLAIYEQYF,TGTGCCAGCAGCTTGGCCATCTACGAGCAGTACTTC,.,TRBV7-9,TRBJ2-7,.
CASSLGVEQYF,TGTGCCAGCAGCTTAGGGGTCGAGCAGTACTTC,once,TRBV11-2,TRBJ2-7,.
CASSDTPRGGAKNIQYF,TGTGCCAGCAGCGACACACCCCGGGGGGGGGCCAAAAACATTCAGTACTTC,once,TRBV5-6,TRBJ2-4,TRBD2
CASSPRFETYEQYF,TGTGCCAGCAGCCCCCGGTTTGAAACCTACGAGCAGTACTTC,.,TRBV9,TRBJ2-7,.
CASSARQGNTGELFF,TGTGCCAGCAGCGCTAGACAGGGCAACACCGGGGAGCTGTTTTTT,once,TRBV9,TRBJ2-2,TRBD1
CASSRQIYEQYF,TGTGCCAGCAGTAGACAAATCTACGAGCAGTACTTC,few,TRBV2,TRBJ2-7,.
CASSFLLAGGQDTQYF,TGTGCCAGCAGCTTCCTTCTAGCGGGAGGGCAAGATACGCAGTATTTT,.,TRBV12-1,TRBJ2-3,.
CASSWGLAGGKTDTQYF,TGTGCCAGCAGCTGGGGACTAGCGGGGGGGAAAACAGATACGCAGTATTTT,.,TRBV7-9,TRBJ2-3,TRBD2
CASSYREGGTEAFF,TGTGCCAGCAGTTACCGCGAGGGGGGCACTGAAGCTTTCTTT,.,TRBV6-5,TRBJ1-1,.
CASSPRTVSMNTEAFF,TGTGCCAGCAGCCCTAGGACAGTTAGTATGAACACTGAAGCTTTCTTT,once,TRBV7-2,TRBJ1-1,.
CASRRMEQYF,TGTGCCAGCAGGCGGATGGAGCAGTACTTC,.,TRBV27,TRBJ2-7,.
CASSLVGLAGDNIQYF,TGTGCCAGCAGCTTAGTTGGGCTAGCGGGAGACAACATTCAGTACTTC,.,TRBV7-2,TRBJ2-4,TRBD2
CASSVRANTEAFF,TGTGCCAGCAGTGTGAGGGCCAACACTGAAGCTTTCTTT,few,TRBV6-4,TRBJ1-1,.
CASSLVGTSGDTQYF,TGTGCCAGCAGCTTAGTGGGGACTAGCGGAGATACGCAGTATTTT,.,TRBV7-2,TRBJ2-3,TRBD2
CASSRQGARNEQFF,TGTGCCAGCAGTCGACAGGGGGCGAGGAATGAGCAGTTCTTC,.,TRBV27,TRBJ2-1,TRBD1
CASSFWDRGTDTQYF,TGTGCCAGCAGCTTTTGGGACAGGGGGACAGATACGCAGTATTTT,.,TRBV5-8,TRBJ2-3,TRBD1
CASRGQGEEKLFF,TGTGCCAGCAGGGGACAGGGAGAGGAAAAACTGTTTTTT,once,TRBV6-5,TRBJ1-4,TRBD1
CASRRVQGVDTQYF,TGTGCCAGCAGGAGGGTACAGGGGGTAGATACGCAGTATTTT,.,TRBV6-4,TRBJ2-3,TRBD1
CSAWDRVTNTEAFF,TGCAGCGCTTGGGACAGGGTGACGAACACTGAAGCTTTCTTT,.,TRBV29-1,TRBJ1-1,TRBD1
CASSPGPPQETQYF,TGTGCCAGCTCACCAGGGCCGCCCCAAGAGACCCAGTACTTC,.,TRBV18,TRBJ2-5,.
CASSRTVQNIQYF,TGTGCCAGCAGTAGGACAGTTCAAAACATTCAGTACTTC,.,TRBV27,TRBJ2-4,.
CASSTGGNIYGYTF,TGTGCCAGCAGCACAGGGGGCAATATATATGGCTACACCTTC,.,TRBV27,TRBJ1-2,TRBD1
CASSSGTIYEQYF,TGTGCCAGCAGTTCCGGGACTATCTACGAGCAGTACTTC,.,TRBV11-2,TRBJ2-7,TRBD2
CASSAPFGRRVWDTQYF,TGTGCCAGCAGCGCACCCTTCGGGCGTAGAGTCTGGGATACGCAGTATTTT,.,TRBV9,TRBJ2-3,.
CASSPSGSGYTDTQYF,TGTGCCAGCAGCCCCAGCGGGAGCGGATACACAGATACGCAGTATTTT,.,TRBV28,TRBJ2-3,TRBD2
CASSILSPGADGYTF,TGTGCCAGCAGTATCTTATCTCCGGGGGCGGACGGCTACACCTTC,.,TRBV27,TRBJ1-2,.
CASSLGNTIYF,TGTGCCAGCAGCTTGGGAAACACCATATATTTT,.,TRBV11-3,TRBJ1-3,.
CASSARTGVNNEQFF,TGTGCCAGCAGTGCCCGGACAGGCGTCAACAATGAGCAGTTCTTC,.,TRBV6-1,TRBJ2-1,TRBD1
CASSLVGIGDIQYF,TGCGCCAGCAGCTTGGTGGGGATCGGGGACATTCAGTACTTC,.,TRBV5-1,TRBJ2-4,.
CASSYPGVTEAFF,TGTGCCAGCAGTTACCCAGGGGTTACTGAAGCTTTCTTT,.,TRBV6-6,TRBJ1-1,.
CASSPLRGPYEQYF,TGTGCCAGCAGCCCTCTCCGGGGCCCCTACGAGCAGTACTTC,.,TRBV5-4,TRBJ2-7,.
CASSPWAGVVYEQYF,TGTGCCAGCAGCCCCTGGGCGGGAGTAGTGTACGAGCAGTACTTC,.,TRBV28,TRBJ2-7,TRBD2
CASSLSQSTDTQYF,TGTGCCAGCAGCCTATCTCAGAGCACAGATACGCAGTATTTT,.,TRBV7-2,TRBJ2-3,.
CASSLGGKHGYTF,TGTGCCAGCAGCCTAGGGGGAAAGCATGGCTACACCTTC,.,TRBV7-3,TRBJ1-2,.
CASSYSGGTNEKLFF,TGTGCCAGCAGTTACTCTGGGGGTACTAATGAAAAACTGTTTTTT,.,TRBV6-6,TRBJ1-4,.
CASSMDRGSTGELFF,TGCGCCAGCAGCATGGACAGGGGAAGTACCGGGGAGCTGTTTTTT,.,TRBV5-1,TRBJ2-2,TRBD1
CATSRDLGTTDTQYF,TGTGCCACCAGCAGAGATTTGGGGACCACAGATACGCAGTATTTT,.,TRBV15,TRBJ2-3,.
CATSEGETQYF,TGTGCCACCAGCGAAGGAGAGACCCAGTACTTC,.,TRBV15,TRBJ2-5,.
CASSLNARSTDTQYF,TGTGCCAGCAGCTTAAATGCTCGGAGCACAGATACGCAGTATTTT,.,TRBV11-2,TRBJ2-3,.
CASSLSGTGGRVYGYTF,TGTGCCAGCAGCTTGTCGGGTACGGGGGGCCGAGTTTATGGCTACACCTTC,few,TRBV5-4,TRBJ1-2,.
CASSLGDVDSEAFF,TGTGCCAGCAGCTTGGGAGACGTAGATTCTGAAGCTTTCTTT,.,TRBV5-6,TRBJ1-1,.
CASSSLAGELNEQYF,TGTGCCAGCAGCTCCCTAGCGGGAGAGCTCAACGAGCAGTACTTC,.,TRBV7-2,TRBJ2-7,TRBD2
CASSVGTSGRLEQFF,TGTGCCAGCAGCGTAGGGACTAGCGGGAGGCTTGAGCAGTTCTTC,.,TRBV9,TRBJ2-1,TRBD2
CASSGRRGMNTEAFF,TGTGCCAGCAGTGGCCGCCGGGGAATGAACACTGAAGCTTTCTTT,.,TRBV6-1,TRBJ1-1,.
CASSPPPDYNEQFF,TGTGCCAGCTCACCACCCCCAGATTACAATGAGCAGTTCTTC,.,TRBV18,TRBJ2-1,.
CSAAGQGYNTEAFF,TGCAGCGCGGCGGGACAGGGGTACAACACTGAAGCTTTCTTT,.,TRBV29-1,TRBJ1-1,TRBD1
CASSLGLAGGNEQFF,TGTGCCAGCAGCTTAGGGCTAGCGGGAGGGAATGAGCAGTTCTTC,few,TRBV11-3,TRBJ2-1,TRBD2
CASSVGLTRVNEKLFF,TGTGCCAGCAGCGTAGGTTTGACGCGGGTTAATGAAAAACTGTTTTTT,few,TRBV9,TRBJ1-4,.
CASSGQGSQETQYF,TGTGCCAGCAGTGGCCAGGGCAGCCAAGAGACCCAGTACTTC,.,TRBV6-1,TRBJ2-5,.